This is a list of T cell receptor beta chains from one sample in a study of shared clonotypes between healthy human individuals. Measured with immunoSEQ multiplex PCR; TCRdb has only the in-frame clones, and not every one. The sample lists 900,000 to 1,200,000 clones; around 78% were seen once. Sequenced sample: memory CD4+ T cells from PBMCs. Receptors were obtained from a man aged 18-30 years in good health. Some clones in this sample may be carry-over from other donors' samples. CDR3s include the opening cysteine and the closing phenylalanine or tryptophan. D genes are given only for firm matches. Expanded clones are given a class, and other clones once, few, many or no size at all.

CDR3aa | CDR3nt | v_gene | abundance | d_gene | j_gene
CASSLRTGGFGNTIYF | TGTGCCAGCAGCCTCCGGACAGGGGGTTTTGGAAACACCATATATTTT | TRBV7-6 | . | TRBD1 | TRBJ1-3
CASSLEAGANYGYTF | TGCGCCAGCAGCTTGGAGGCCGGTGCTAACTATGGCTACACCTTC | TRBV5-1 | . | . | TRBJ1-2
CASSTGTGNQPQHF | TGCGCCAGCAGCACCGGGACAGGCAATCAGCCCCAGCATTTT | TRBV5-1 | few | TRBD1 | TRBJ1-5
CASSQEVRNYGYTF | TGCGCCAGCAGCCAAGAGGTGAGGAACTATGGCTACACCTTC | TRBV4-3 | . | . | TRBJ1-2
CASSYSTGELFF | TGTGCCAGCAGTTACAGCACCGGGGAGCTGTTTTTT | TRBV6-6 | few | . | TRBJ2-2
CASSDTVIGLGKLFF | TGTGCCAGCAGTGATACCGTAATAGGCTTGGGAAAACTGTTTTTT | TRBV25-1 | once | . | TRBJ1-4
CASSIPEGGKQFF | TGTGCCAGTAGTATCCCCGAGGGGGGAAAGCAGTTCTTC | TRBV19 | . | . | TRBJ2-1
CATNRDGGSGNTIYF | TGTGCCACCAACCGGGACGGGGGATCTGGAAACACCATATATTTT | TRBV15 | once | . | TRBJ1-3
CASSLSPHNEQFF | TGCGCCAGCAGCTTGTCTCCCCACAATGAGCAGTTCTTC | TRBV5-1 | . | . | TRBJ2-1
CASSFSGVNQPQHF | TGTGCCAGCAGCTTCTCAGGGGTCAATCAGCCCCAGCATTTT | TRBV7-3 | once | . | TRBJ1-5
CASSLDMETQYF | TGTGCCAGCAGCTTAGATATGGAGACCCAGTACTTC | TRBV11-2 | once | . | TRBJ2-5
CASSSLAGSGEQYF | TGTGCCAGCAGCTCCTTAGCGGGGTCTGGGGAGCAGTACTTC | TRBV7-6 | . | TRBD2 | TRBJ2-7
CASSPGQSNSPLHF | TGCGCCAGCAGCCCGGGACAGAGTAATTCACCCCTCCACTTT | TRBV5-1 | . | TRBD1 | TRBJ1-6
CASSRGQLVTGELFF | TGCGCCAGCAGCCGGGGACAGCTGGTCACCGGGGAGCTGTTTTTT | TRBV4-1 | . | TRBD1 | TRBJ2-2
CAWSVSGYSHEQYF | TGTGCCTGGAGTGTCTCAGGTTACTCCCACGAGCAGTACTTC | TRBV30 | . | . | TRBJ2-7
CASSPSGRFGDEQFF | TGCGCCAGCAGCCCGAGCGGGAGATTCGGCGATGAGCAGTTCTTC | TRBV5-1 | . | TRBD2 | TRBJ2-1
CAWAGTSLIDTQYF | TGTGCCTGGGCCGGGACTAGCCTTATAGATACGCAGTATTTT | TRBV30 | . | TRBD2 | TRBJ2-3
CSVVNPGVNGYTF | TGCAGCGTTGTCAATCCGGGGGTGAACGGCTACACCTTC | TRBV29-1 | . | . | TRBJ1-2
CASRTGPTEGRELFF | TGTGCCAGCAGGACGGGGCCGACCGAGGGCCGGGAGCTGTTTTTT | TRBV6-1 | . | . | TRBJ2-2
CASSRGEGEQYF | TGTGCCAGCAGCCGGGGGGAGGGCGAGCAGTACTTC | TRBV7-2 | . | TRBD2 | TRBJ2-7
CASSIGGPADTQYF | TGTGCCAGCAGCATTGGGGGCCCCGCAGATACGCAGTATTTT | TRBV7-3 | few | . | TRBJ2-3
CASSLAAISNTEAFF | TGCGCCAGCAGCTTGGCCGCCATATCGAACACTGAAGCTTTCTTT | TRBV5-1 | . | . | TRBJ1-1
CASSRQGALGYTF | TGTGCCAGCAGCCGACAGGGGGCGCTCGGCTACACCTTC | TRBV28 | . | TRBD1 | TRBJ1-2